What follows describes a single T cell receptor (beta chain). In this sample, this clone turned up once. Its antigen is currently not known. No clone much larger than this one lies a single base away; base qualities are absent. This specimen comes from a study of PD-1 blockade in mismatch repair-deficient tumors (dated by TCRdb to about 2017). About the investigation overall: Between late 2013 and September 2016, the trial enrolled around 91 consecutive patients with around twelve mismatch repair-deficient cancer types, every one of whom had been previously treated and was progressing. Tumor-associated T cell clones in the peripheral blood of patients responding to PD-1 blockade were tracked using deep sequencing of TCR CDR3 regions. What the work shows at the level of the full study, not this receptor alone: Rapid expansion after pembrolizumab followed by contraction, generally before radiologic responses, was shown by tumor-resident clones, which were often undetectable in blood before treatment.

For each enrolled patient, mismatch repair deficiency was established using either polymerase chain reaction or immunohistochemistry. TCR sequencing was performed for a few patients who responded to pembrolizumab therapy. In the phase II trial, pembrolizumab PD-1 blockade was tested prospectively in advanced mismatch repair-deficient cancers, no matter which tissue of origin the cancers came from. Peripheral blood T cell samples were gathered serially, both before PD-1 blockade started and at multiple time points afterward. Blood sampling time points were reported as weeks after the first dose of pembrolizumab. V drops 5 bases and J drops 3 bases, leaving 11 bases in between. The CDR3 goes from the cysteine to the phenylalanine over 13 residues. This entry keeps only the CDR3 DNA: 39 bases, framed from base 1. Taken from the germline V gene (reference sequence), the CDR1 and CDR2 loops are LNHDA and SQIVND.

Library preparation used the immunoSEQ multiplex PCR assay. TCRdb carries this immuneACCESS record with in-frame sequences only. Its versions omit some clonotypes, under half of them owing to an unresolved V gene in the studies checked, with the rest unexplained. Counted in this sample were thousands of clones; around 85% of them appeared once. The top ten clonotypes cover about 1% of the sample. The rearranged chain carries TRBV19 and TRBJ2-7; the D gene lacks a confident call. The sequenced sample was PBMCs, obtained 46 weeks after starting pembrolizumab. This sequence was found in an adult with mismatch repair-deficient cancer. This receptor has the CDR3 CASSPNSLYEQYF. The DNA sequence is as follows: TGTGCCAGTAGTCCCAATAGCCTCTACGAGCAGTACTTC.